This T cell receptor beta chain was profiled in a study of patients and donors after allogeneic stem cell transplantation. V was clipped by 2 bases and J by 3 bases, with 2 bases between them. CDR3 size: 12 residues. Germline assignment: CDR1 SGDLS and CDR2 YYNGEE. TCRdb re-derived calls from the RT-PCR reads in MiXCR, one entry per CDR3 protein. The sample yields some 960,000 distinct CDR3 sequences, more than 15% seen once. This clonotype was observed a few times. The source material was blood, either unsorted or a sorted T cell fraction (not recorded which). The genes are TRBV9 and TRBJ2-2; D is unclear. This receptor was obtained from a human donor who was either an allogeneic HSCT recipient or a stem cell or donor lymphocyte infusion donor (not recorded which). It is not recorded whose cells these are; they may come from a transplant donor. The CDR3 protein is CASSVYTGELFF. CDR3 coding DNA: TGTGCCAGCAGCGTTTACACCGGGGAGCTGTTTTTT.